Shown below are 10 T cell receptor beta chains from a single sample sequenced in a study of cytomegalovirus exposure and HLA in healthy donors. The PCR made use of 60 Vbeta and 13 Jbeta primers. Using immunoSEQ multiplex PCR, the repertoire was profiled, and TCRdb retains in-frame clones only, with some absent. This table has 210,000 or so clones, just over 75% appearing once. Sequenced sample: PBMCs. The receptor set was obtained from a man aged 18 to 29 in good health and CMV-seronegative.

The chain employs TRBV27 and TRBJ1-2, with a possible D match to TRBD1 (5 bases). Germline lookup yields CDR1 MNHEY and CDR2 SMNVEV (reference sequence). The V and J ends lost 6 bases and 3 bases respectively, with 11 bases between them. The CDR3 totals 13 residues. CDR3 in amino acids: CASSPGGDYGYTF. Written as DNA, the CDR3 is TGTGCCAGCAGCCCCGGGGGTGACTATGGCTACACCTTC.

The genes are TRBV7-3 and TRBJ1-1; D may be TRBD1 (5 bases). This CDR3 is 13 amino acids long. The V gene lost 5 bases and the J gene lost 11 bases, with 18 bases spanning the gap. Germline V gene data show CDR1 as SGHTA and CDR2 as FQGTGA. CDR3 residues: CASSPGRERGAFF. CDR3 in DNA: TGTGCCAGCAGCCCAGGCCGGGAGAGGGGCGCTTTCTTT. Variable domain in full (rest from reference TRBV7-3 and TRBJ1-1): GAGVSQTPSNKVTEKGKYVELRCDPISGHTALYWYRQSLGQGPEFLIYFQGTGAADDSGLPNDRFFAVRPEGSVSTLKIQRTERGDSAVYLCASSPGRERGAFFGQGTRLTVV.

The chain couples TRBV4-1 to TRBJ1-1; D gene ambiguous. The CDR3 loop spans 15 amino acids. V gave up 6 bases and J gave up 0 bases, with 14 bases separating them. Germline CDR1 reads MGHRA; CDR2 reads YSYEKL. CDR3: CASRTRADLNTEAFF. DNA of the CDR3: TGCGCCAGCAGGACGCGGGCAGATCTGAACACTGAAGCTTTCTTT.

The chain carries TRBV6-5 and TRBJ1-1; TRBD1 aligns across 7 bases. There are 13 residues in the CDR3. Trimming took 5 bases from V and 12 from J; bases not matched to a gene: 12. Germline CDR1 and CDR2: MNHEY and SVGAGI. The CDR3 DNA follows: TGTGCCAGCAGTCTTGATAATCAGGGGGGACCTTTCTTT. Its translation is CASSLDNQGGPFF.

J is TRBJ2-7 and V is TRBV6-5; 7 bases align to TRBD2. Germline lookup yields CDR1 MNHEY and CDR2 SVGAGI. CDR3 length: 11 amino acids. Trimming cost V 9 bases and J 7 bases; bases outside gene matches: 6. The CDR3 sequence is CASGGLEEQYF. In DNA, the CDR3 is TGTGCCAGTGGTGGACTAGAAGAGCAGTACTTC.

The rearrangement links TRBV4-1 to TRBJ2-1; D possibly corresponds to TRBD2 (5 bases). The V end was cut by 3 bases, the J end by 7 bases, with 13 bases between. The CDR3 is 14 residues long. CDR1 and CDR2 from the germline V gene are MGHRA and YSYEKL. The CDR3 spells CASSHPTGLNEQFF. DNA of the CDR3: TGCGCCAGCAGCCATCCCACGGGGTTAAATGAGCAGTTCTTC.

Worth noting for this clone: At one end, the junction sequence differs from germline, possibly due to a read error. The chain combines TRBV7-9 with TRBJ1-5; 8 nucleotides line up with TRBD1. Per germline, CDR1 SEHNR and CDR2 FQNEAQ (reference sequence). This CDR3 is built from 15 residues. The CDR3 DNA follows: TGTTCCAGCAGCTGGGGACAGGCTAGCAATCAGCCCCAGCATTTT. Protein product: CSSSWGQASNQPQHF. Combining the CDR3 with reference TRBV7-9 and TRBJ1-5 gives the whole variable domain DTGVSQNPRHKITKRGQNVTFRCDPISEHNRLYWYRQTLGQGPEFLTYFQNEAQLEKSRLLSDRFSAERPKGSFSTLEIQRTEQGDSAMYLCSSSWGQASNQPQHFGDGTRLSIL.

In its sample, this clone was seen once. In DNA form, the CDR3 reads TGTGCCAGCAGTGAAGGGGGAAGCGGGAGGGTAAAGTTCTTC. Amino acids: CASSEGGSGRVKFF. The V gene is TRBV2, the J gene TRBJ2-1; 10 nucleotides line up with TRBD2. Trimming cost V 1 base and J 14 bases; bases outside gene matches: 8. The germline gives CDR1 SNHLY, CDR2 FYNNEI. The CDR3 is made up of 14 amino acids.

In this sample, this clone turned up a few times. The J gene is TRBJ2-7, the V gene TRBV4-1; 14 bases map to TRBD2. V was clipped by 4 bases and J by 6 bases; unmatched bases: 5. This CDR3 spans 15 amino acids. Looked up from germline, CDR1 is MGHRA and CDR2 is YSYEKL. CDR3 in DNA: TGCGCCAGCAGCCGACTAGCGGGAGGGACGCGCGAGCAGTACTTC. Translated: CASSRLAGGTREQYF.

V usage is TRBV5-1 and J usage is TRBJ1-1, with D perhaps TRBD1 (5 bases). Germline V gene sequence: CDR1 SGHRS, CDR2 YFSETQ. There are 14 residues in the CDR3. Deletions cut 4 bases from V and 4 bases from J, with 14 bases between. CDR3 amino acids: CASSLLGQGTEAFF. Here the CDR3 DNA reads TGCGCCAGCAGCCTACTCGGGCAGGGCACTGAAGCTTTCTTT.